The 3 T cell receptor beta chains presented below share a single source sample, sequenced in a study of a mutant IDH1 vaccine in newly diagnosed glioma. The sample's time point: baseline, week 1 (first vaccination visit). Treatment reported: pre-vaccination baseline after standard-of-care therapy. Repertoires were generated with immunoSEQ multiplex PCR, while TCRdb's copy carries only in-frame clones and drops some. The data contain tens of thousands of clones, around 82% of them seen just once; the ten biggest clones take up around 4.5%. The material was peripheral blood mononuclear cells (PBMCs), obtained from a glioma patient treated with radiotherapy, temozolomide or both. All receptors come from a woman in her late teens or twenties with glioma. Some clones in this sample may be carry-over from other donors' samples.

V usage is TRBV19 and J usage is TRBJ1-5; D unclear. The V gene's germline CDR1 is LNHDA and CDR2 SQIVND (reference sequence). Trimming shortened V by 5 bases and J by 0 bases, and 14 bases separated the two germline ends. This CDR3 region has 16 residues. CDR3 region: CASSPLRGISNQPQHF. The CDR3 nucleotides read TGTGCCAGTAGTCCCCTAAGAGGGATTAGCAATCAGCCCCAGCATTTT.

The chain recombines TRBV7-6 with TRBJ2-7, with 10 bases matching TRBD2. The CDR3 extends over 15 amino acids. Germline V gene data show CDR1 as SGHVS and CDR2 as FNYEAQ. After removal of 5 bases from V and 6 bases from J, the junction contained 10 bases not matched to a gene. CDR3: CASSPQAGGSSEQYF. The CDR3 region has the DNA TGTGCCAGCAGCCCTCAAGCGGGAGGGAGTTCCGAGCAGTACTTC.

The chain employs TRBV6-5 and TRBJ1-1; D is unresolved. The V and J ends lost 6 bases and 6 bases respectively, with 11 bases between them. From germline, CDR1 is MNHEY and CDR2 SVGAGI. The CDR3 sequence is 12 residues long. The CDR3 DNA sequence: TGTGCCAGCAGCCGTCATGGGGCTGAAGCTTTCTTT. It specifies CASSRHGAEAFF.